Below, 28 T cell receptor beta chains from the same sample are listed, as sequenced in a study of T cell responses to AZD1222 COVID-19 vaccine (dated by TCRdb to the early 2020s). Library method: the immunoSEQ multiplex PCR assay. This immuneACCESS table, as held by TCRdb, lists in-frame sequences with V and J called but not all clones. Of the missing ones, under half trace to an unresolved V gene in checked studies; the others have no known cause. This sample has about 270,000 clones in its table, and 90% to 95% of those were observed once. The ten biggest clones cover 0.55% of the sample. The sample's time point label, in plain terms: about 28 days (+/-7) after the second vaccine dose. The sequences come from peripheral blood, collected 28 days after the second AZD1222 dose. The source is an adult who received the AZD1222 COVID-19 vaccine.

This chain links TRBV28 with TRBJ2-5; possibly TRBD1 for D (7 bases). The ends were cut back, 7 bases at V and 5 bases at J, with 20 bases in the middle. The germline gives CDR1 MDHEN, CDR2 SYDVKM. The CDR3 is 15 residues long. The CDR3: CASTSSRGAGETQYF. The DNA for the CDR3 is TGTGCCAGCACCTCCTCCAGGGGGGCCGGTGAGACCCAGTACTTC.

The chain couples TRBV7-6 to TRBJ2-6, with D unclear. This CDR3 has 14 residues. Trimming took off 0 bases at V and 4 bases at J, with 4 bases between the two ends. In germline, CDR1 is SGHVS, CDR2 FNYEAQ. The CDR3 DNA is TGTGCCAGCAGCTTAGCGTTCGGGGCCAACGTCCTGACTTTC. Residues: CASSLAFGANVLTF.

The rearrangement joins TRBV7-2 to TRBJ1-2; 10 nucleotides align to TRBD1. The CDR3 length is 18 residues. Germline CDR1 SGHTA, CDR2 FQGNSA. V lost 5 bases, J lost 8 bases, and 20 bases stayed unmatched. CDR3 protein: CASSPYISPGQGLGGYTF. In nucleotides, the CDR3 is TGTGCCAGCAGCCCTTATATCTCCCCGGGACAGGGGTTGGGGGGCTACACCTTC.

The V and J genes are TRBV20-1 and TRBJ1-2, with unresolved D. The CDR3 is made up of 12 amino acids. CDR1 DFQATT and CDR2 SNEGSKA come from the germline V gene (reference sequence). The V end was cut by 3 bases, the J end by 7 bases, with 12 bases between. The DNA of the CDR3 is TGCAGTGCTAGTTACAGAACGATTGGCTACACCTTC. It translates to CSASYRTIGYTF.

V and J are TRBV13 and TRBJ2-1, with unresolved D. The CDR3 consists of 13 residues. The ends were cut back, 5 bases at V and 8 bases at J, with 13 bases in the middle. From germline, CDR1 is PRHDT and CDR2 FYEKMQ (reference sequence). CDR3 coding DNA: TGTGCCAGCAGCCGAAGGACCCGGGATGAGCAGTTCTTC. This sequence encodes CASSRRTRDEQFF.

CDR3: CASSLGSPSLYEQYF. The CDR3 nucleotides are TGTGCCAGCAGTTTAGGGTCTCCCAGTCTGTACGAGCAGTACTTC. The J gene is TRBJ2-7, the V gene TRBV28, with D uncertain. The germline CDR1 and CDR2 sequences are MDHEN and SYDVKM. The ends were cut back, 2 bases at V and 4 bases at J, with 15 bases in the middle. This CDR3 is built from 15 residues.

The chain has TRBV11-2 and TRBJ2-2, with TRBD1 matching over 7 bases. Germline V CDR1 and CDR2: SGHAT, FQNNGV. V gave up 1 base and J gave up 3 bases; unmatched junction bases: 2. This CDR3 has 15 amino acids. The CDR3, as DNA: TGTGCCAGCAGCTTAGGTACAGGGGACACCGGGGAGCTGTTTTTT. Amino acid sequence: CASSLGTGDTGELFF.

J is TRBJ2-1 and V is TRBV19; a weak D match, TRBD2 (6 bases). There are 12 residues in the CDR3. The germline V and J ends were trimmed by 4 bases and 9 bases, with 10 bases remaining between them. Germline CDR1 LNHDA, CDR2 SQIVND (reference sequence). This chain's CDR3 is CASSTTRFEQFF. In DNA, the CDR3 is TGTGCCAGTAGTACGACTAGGTTTGAGCAGTTCTTC.

There are many counts of this clone. The J gene is TRBJ1-4, the V gene TRBV7-2; D remains ambiguous. V lost 5 bases to trimming and J lost 5 bases, with 15 bases between them. The CDR3 runs 15 residues. In germline, CDR1 is SGHTA, CDR2 FQGNSA. The CDR3 DNA sequence: TGTGCCAGCAGCCAGGACCGGGCGAGAAATGAAAAACTGTTTTTT. Protein sequence: CASSQDRARNEKLFF.

The rearrangement joins TRBV4-1 to TRBJ2-7, with 7 bases lining up with TRBD1. CDR1 is MGHRA and CDR2 is YSYEKL in the germline V gene. The CDR3 is 15 amino acids. V lost 2 bases, J lost 2 bases, and 6 bases stayed unmatched. In DNA form, the CDR3 reads TGCGCCAGCAGCCAACCAATCAGGGGGACCTACGAGCAGTACTTC. The encoded protein is CASSQPIRGTYEQYF.

The V and J genes are TRBV11-2 and TRBJ1-6, with unresolved D. In germline, CDR1 is SGHAT, CDR2 FQNNGV. V lost 3 bases, J lost 9 bases, and 9 bases lay in between. CDR3 length: 13 residues. The CDR3 region is CASSFGRSSPLHF. DNA for the CDR3: TGTGCCAGCAGCTTTGGACGGAGTTCACCCCTCCACTTT.

V and J are TRBV7-2 and TRBJ1-2, with 7 bases that match TRBD1. The CDR3 totals 14 residues. Germline assignment: CDR1 SGHTA and CDR2 FQGNSA. Germline trimming cut 2 bases from V and 4 bases from J; bases unmatched to any gene: 4. CDR3 sequence (DNA): TGTGCCAGCAGCTTATTGAGACAGGGCTATGGCTACACCTTC. This translates into CASSLLRQGYGYTF.

The chain carries TRBV14 and TRBJ1-1; D unresolved. This CDR3 contains 13 residues. The germline gives CDR1 SGHDN, CDR2 FVKESK. The V and J ends lost 4 bases and 0 bases respectively, with 6 bases between them. DNA for the CDR3: TGTGCCAGCAGCCGGTTTATGAACACTGAAGCTTTCTTT. Translated: CASSRFMNTEAFF. Full variable domain (missing parts from reference TRBV14 and TRBJ1-1): EAGVTQFPSHSVIEKGQTVTLRCDPISGHDNLYWYRRVMGKEIKFLLHFVKESKQDESGMPNNRFLAERTGGTYSTLKVQPAELEDSGVYFCASSRFMNTEAFFGQGTRLTVV.

The rearrangement links TRBV7-9 to TRBJ2-1, with D possibly being TRBD1 or TRBD2 (5 bases each). The CDR3 has 14 amino acids. The V gene lost 2 bases and the J gene lost 7 bases, with 12 bases spanning the gap. CDR1 SEHNR and CDR2 FQNEAQ come from the germline V gene (reference sequence). The CDR3 loop is CASSLKGPQNEQFF. DNA of the CDR3: TGTGCCAGCAGCTTAAAGGGACCCCAGAATGAGCAGTTCTTC.

This chain joins TRBV28 and TRBJ2-3; 7 nucleotides line up with TRBD1. Germline CDR1 and CDR2: MDHEN and SYDVKM. J lost 2 bases, V lost 7 bases, and 9 bases had no gene match. This CDR3 comprises 15 residues. CDR3 in amino acids: CASTLDRAITDTQYF. The CDR3 nucleotides read TGTGCCAGCACCCTAGACAGGGCCATCACAGATACGCAGTATTTT.

The chain uses TRBV12-3 or TRBV12-4 and TRBJ1-2; D gene unclear. Trimming removed 1 base from V and 8 bases from J, with 11 bases in between. CDR3 length: 13 residues. CDR3 sequence reads: CASSLDRQRGYTF. The CDR3 nucleotides are TGTGCCAGCAGTTTAGATCGTCAGCGGGGCTACACCTTC.

V and J are TRBV30 and TRBJ2-1, with 12 bases identical to TRBD2. With V trimmed by 5 bases and J by 0 bases, 11 bases remained unmatched. Germline V gene sequence: CDR1 GTSNPN, CDR2 SVGIG (reference sequence). The CDR3 consists of 18 residues. This CDR3 is CAWGPLAGGGGSYNEQFF. CDR3 DNA sequence: TGTGCCTGGGGACCCCTAGCGGGAGGGGGCGGCTCCTACAATGAGCAGTTCTTC.

V is TRBV7-2 and J is TRBJ2-1; D uncertain. The CDR3 spans 13 residues. Per germline, CDR1 SGHTA and CDR2 FQGNSA. V was shortened by 8 bases and J by 9 bases, with 17 bases between the two germline ends. CDR3 loop: CASRPVRSGEQFF. The CDR3, as DNA: TGTGCCAGCCGCCCCGTACGGTCAGGTGAGCAGTTCTTC.

A word on this clone: The final CDR3 position lacks the conserved phenylalanine or tryptophan, pointing to a likely read error. Because the CDR3's place on the DNA is in doubt, the DNA is left out and the CDR3 is given as listed by TCRdb. The CDR3 is CASSQEERGWQHKP. The genes are TRBV14 and TRBJ1-4. Inclusive of both ends, the CDR3 amounts to 14 amino acids. CDR1 is SGHDN and CDR2 is FVKESK in the germline V gene.

The chain links TRBV11-2 to TRBJ2-7; 9 bases align to TRBD1. The CDR3 sequence is 15 residues long. Germline V gives CDR1 SGHAT, CDR2 FQNNGV. The junction had 8 bases not matched to a gene; V was cut back by 5 bases and J by 3 bases. Written as DNA, the CDR3 is TGTGCCAGCAGCCCGGGACAGGGCATTATCTACGAGCAGTACTTC. It translates to CASSPGQGIIYEQYF.

The chain links TRBV5-1 to TRBJ1-1, with D unresolved. Germline CDR1 reads SGHRS; CDR2 reads YFSETQ. Trimming stripped 0 bases from V and 0 bases from J, with 15 bases between. CDR3 length equals 17 residues. Here the CDR3 DNA reads TGCGCCAGCAGCTTGGGTAGAGAGAACTACATGAACACTGAAGCTTTCTTT. The encoded protein is CASSLGRENYMNTEAFF.

J is TRBJ2-3 and V is TRBV28, with 7 bases aligning to TRBD2. Trimming removed 8 bases from V and 5 bases from J; junction bases left unmatched: 16. This CDR3 comprises 16 residues. Germline CDR1 reads MDHEN; CDR2 reads SYDVKM. DNA for the CDR3: TGTGCCAGCGGGTACCTAGGGGAGGGGATTATAGATACGCAGTATTTT. Translation: CASGYLGEGIIDTQYF.

The rearrangement links TRBV6-4 to TRBJ2-3, with TRBD1 matching 7 bases. This CDR3 comprises 14 residues. Germline lookup yields CDR1 MRHNA and CDR2 SNTAGT. The ends lost 4 bases at V and 3 bases at J; junction bases unmatched: 4. CDR3 bases: TGTGCCAGCAGTGGACAGGGTGGGACAGATACGCAGTATTTT. Translating gives CASSGQGGTDTQYF.

This clone turned up a few times. The chain recombines TRBV2 with TRBJ1-1, with unresolved D. This CDR3 comprises 13 residues. The V end lost 7 bases, the J end lost 4 bases, and 13 bases lay between the germline ends. In germline, CDR1 is SNHLY, CDR2 FYNNEI. CDR3 bases: TGTGCCAGCATAACAGTGGCGGGCACTGAAGCTTTCTTT. Translating gives CASITVAGTEAFF.

The rearrangement joins TRBV25-1 to TRBJ1-1, with a weak D call TRBD1 (5 bases). Trimming left V 1 base short and J 9 bases short, with 12 bases between. This CDR3 region has 13 residues. CDR1 MGHDK and CDR2 SYGVNS come from the germline V gene. The CDR3 here is CASSESDRDKAFF. CDR3 DNA: TGTGCCAGCAGTGAATCCGACAGAGACAAAGCTTTCTTT. The full variable domain, its missing parts supplied by reference TRBV25-1 and TRBJ1-1, is EADIYQTPRYLVIGTGKKITLECSQTMGHDKMYWYQQDPGMELHLIHYSYGVNSTEKGDLSSESTVSRIRTEHFPLTLESARPSHTSQYLCASSESDRDKAFFGQGTRLTVV.

This rearrangement joins TRBV28 to TRBJ1-2, with D possibly matching TRBD1 (6 bases). The CDR3 spans 14 residues. Trimming stripped 0 bases from V and 4 bases from J, with 9 bases between. Germline CDR1 is MDHEN and CDR2 is SYDVKM. The CDR3 DNA reads TGTGCCAGCAGTTTATGGGGGGCGGGCTATGGCTACACCTTC. Translating it yields CASSLWGAGYGYTF.

This clone was found once. The chain carries TRBV19 and TRBJ1-1; 9 bases are a match to TRBD1. This CDR3 has 13 amino acids. Germline V gene data show CDR1 as LNHDA and CDR2 as SQIVND (reference sequence). With 6 bases clipped from V and 5 bases from J, the junction kept 4 bases outside the gene matches. As DNA, the CDR3 is TGTGCCAGTAGCCAGGGACAGGGAACTGAAGCTTTCTTT. It yields the protein CASSQGQGTEAFF.

The gene calls are TRBV28 and TRBJ2-2; D remains unclear. Germline lookup yields CDR1 MDHEN and CDR2 SYDVKM. CDR3 length: 15 amino acids. The germline V and J ends were trimmed by 6 bases and 0 bases, with 11 bases remaining between them. The CDR3: CASSPEVANTGELFF. The CDR3 bases are TGTGCCAGCAGCCCGGAAGTCGCGAACACCGGGGAGCTGTTTTTT.